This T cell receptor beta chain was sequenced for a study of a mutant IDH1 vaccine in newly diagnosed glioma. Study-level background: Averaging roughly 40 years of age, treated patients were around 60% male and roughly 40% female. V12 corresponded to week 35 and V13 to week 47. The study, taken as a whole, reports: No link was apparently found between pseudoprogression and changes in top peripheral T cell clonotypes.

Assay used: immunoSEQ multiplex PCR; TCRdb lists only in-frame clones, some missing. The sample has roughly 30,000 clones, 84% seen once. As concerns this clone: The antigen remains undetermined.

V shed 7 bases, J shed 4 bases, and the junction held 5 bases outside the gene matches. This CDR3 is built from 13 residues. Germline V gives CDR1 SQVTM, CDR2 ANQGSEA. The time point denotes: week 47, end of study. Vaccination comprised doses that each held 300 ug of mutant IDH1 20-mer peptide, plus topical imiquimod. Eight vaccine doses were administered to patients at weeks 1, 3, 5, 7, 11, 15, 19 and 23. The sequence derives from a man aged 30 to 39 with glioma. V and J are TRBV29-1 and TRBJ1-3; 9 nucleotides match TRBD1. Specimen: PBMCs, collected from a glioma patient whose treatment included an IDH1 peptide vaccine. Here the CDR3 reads CSAQGANGNTIYF. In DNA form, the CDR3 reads TGCAGCGCACAGGGGGCGAACGGAAACACCATATATTTT. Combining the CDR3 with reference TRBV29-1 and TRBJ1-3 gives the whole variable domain SAVISQKPSRDICQRGTSLTIQCQVDSQVTMMFWYRQQPGQSLTLIATANQGSEATYESGFVIDKFPISRPNLTFSTLTVSNMSPEDSSIYLCSAQGANGNTIYFGEGSWLTVV.